This passage covers 7 T cell receptor beta chains from one sample sequenced in a study of T cell repertoires in cytomegalovirus infection. Their antigens are not known. MiXCR, run by TCRdb on the reads, gives a single entry per CDR3 protein. The top ten hold 35% to 50% of the sample, which has hundreds of thousands of distinct CDR3 sequences, more than 40% seen once. The sample in question was cultured PBMCs, obtained from culture after CMV antigen stimulation. The receptors were gathered from a human donor in good health (CMV status not recorded). Some clones in this sample may be carry-over from other donors' samples.

There are a few counts of this clonotype. The CDR3 sequence is CASTFDGSGEPQHF. DNA of the CDR3: TGTGCCAGCACCTTCGACGGAAGTGGGGAGCCCCAGCATTTT. This chain connects TRBV6-1 to TRBJ1-5; D uncertain. V lost 7 bases, J lost 8 bases, and 18 bases lay in between. CDR3 length: 14 residues. Germline values: CDR1 MNHNS, CDR2 SASEGT.

The CDR3 here is CASSLVRQTGEQYF. Written as DNA, the CDR3 is TGTGCCAGCAGCTTAGTGAGGCAAACGGGGGAGCAGTACTTC. The rearrangement uses TRBV7-2 and TRBJ2-7; D may be TRBD2 (5 bases). The CDR3 extends over 14 amino acids. The germline CDR1 and CDR2 sequences are SGHTA and FQGNSA. V was clipped by 1 base and J by 7 bases, with 14 bases between them.

This clonotype was seen only a few times. The genes are TRBV19 and TRBJ2-5; a weak D match, TRBD2 (6 bases). Germline V lookup: CDR1 LNHDA, CDR2 SQIVND (reference sequence). The CDR3 covers 14 residues. V was trimmed by 0 bases and J by 6 bases, leaving 11 bases between them. Here the CDR3 DNA reads TGTGCCAGTAGTATAGACCAGCGGGTTAAGACCCAGTACTTC. Encoded protein: CASSIDQRVKTQYF.

This clonotype has a handful of counts. The V call is TRBV5-4, the J call TRBJ1-2; 7 nucleotides line up with TRBD1. V gave up 4 bases and J gave up 1 base; unmatched junction bases: 4. CDR1 is SGHNT, CDR2 YYREEE, per germline (reference sequence). The CDR3 runs to 14 residues. The CDR3 bases are TGTGCCAGCAGCCGGGACAGCTATAACTATGGCTACACCTTC. Its translation is CASSRDSYNYGYTF.

The chain uses TRBV20-1 and TRBJ2-3; weak D call: TRBD1 (6 bases). Germline V gene data show CDR1 as DFQATT and CDR2 as SNEGSKA (reference sequence). V lost 3 bases to trimming and J lost 1 base, with 8 bases between them. This CDR3 spans 13 amino acids. CDR3 in amino acids: CSARGAGTDTQYF. As DNA, the CDR3 is TGCAGTGCTAGGGGGGCCGGCACAGATACGCAGTATTTT.

As regards this clonotype: One end of the junction varies from germline; a read error may be responsible. V gene TRBV7-2 combines with J gene TRBJ2-7; the D gene is possibly TRBD1 (5 bases). This CDR3 is built from 14 residues. In germline, CDR1 is SGHTA, CDR2 FQGNSA. CDR3 DNA: TGTGCCAGCAGCTTAGACAGGCACTCCTACGAGCAGAACTTC. Encoded protein: CASSLDRHSYEQNF.

In this sample, this clonotype turned up a few times. J is TRBJ2-5 and V is TRBV29-1; the D gene is possibly TRBD2 (6 bases). Per germline, CDR1 SQVTM and CDR2 ANQGSEA. Trimming left V 2 bases short and J 3 bases short, with 10 bases between. The CDR3 sequence is 13 residues long. The CDR3 loop is CSVEFSSEETQYF. Here the CDR3 DNA reads TGCAGCGTTGAATTTTCTAGCGAAGAGACCCAGTACTTC.